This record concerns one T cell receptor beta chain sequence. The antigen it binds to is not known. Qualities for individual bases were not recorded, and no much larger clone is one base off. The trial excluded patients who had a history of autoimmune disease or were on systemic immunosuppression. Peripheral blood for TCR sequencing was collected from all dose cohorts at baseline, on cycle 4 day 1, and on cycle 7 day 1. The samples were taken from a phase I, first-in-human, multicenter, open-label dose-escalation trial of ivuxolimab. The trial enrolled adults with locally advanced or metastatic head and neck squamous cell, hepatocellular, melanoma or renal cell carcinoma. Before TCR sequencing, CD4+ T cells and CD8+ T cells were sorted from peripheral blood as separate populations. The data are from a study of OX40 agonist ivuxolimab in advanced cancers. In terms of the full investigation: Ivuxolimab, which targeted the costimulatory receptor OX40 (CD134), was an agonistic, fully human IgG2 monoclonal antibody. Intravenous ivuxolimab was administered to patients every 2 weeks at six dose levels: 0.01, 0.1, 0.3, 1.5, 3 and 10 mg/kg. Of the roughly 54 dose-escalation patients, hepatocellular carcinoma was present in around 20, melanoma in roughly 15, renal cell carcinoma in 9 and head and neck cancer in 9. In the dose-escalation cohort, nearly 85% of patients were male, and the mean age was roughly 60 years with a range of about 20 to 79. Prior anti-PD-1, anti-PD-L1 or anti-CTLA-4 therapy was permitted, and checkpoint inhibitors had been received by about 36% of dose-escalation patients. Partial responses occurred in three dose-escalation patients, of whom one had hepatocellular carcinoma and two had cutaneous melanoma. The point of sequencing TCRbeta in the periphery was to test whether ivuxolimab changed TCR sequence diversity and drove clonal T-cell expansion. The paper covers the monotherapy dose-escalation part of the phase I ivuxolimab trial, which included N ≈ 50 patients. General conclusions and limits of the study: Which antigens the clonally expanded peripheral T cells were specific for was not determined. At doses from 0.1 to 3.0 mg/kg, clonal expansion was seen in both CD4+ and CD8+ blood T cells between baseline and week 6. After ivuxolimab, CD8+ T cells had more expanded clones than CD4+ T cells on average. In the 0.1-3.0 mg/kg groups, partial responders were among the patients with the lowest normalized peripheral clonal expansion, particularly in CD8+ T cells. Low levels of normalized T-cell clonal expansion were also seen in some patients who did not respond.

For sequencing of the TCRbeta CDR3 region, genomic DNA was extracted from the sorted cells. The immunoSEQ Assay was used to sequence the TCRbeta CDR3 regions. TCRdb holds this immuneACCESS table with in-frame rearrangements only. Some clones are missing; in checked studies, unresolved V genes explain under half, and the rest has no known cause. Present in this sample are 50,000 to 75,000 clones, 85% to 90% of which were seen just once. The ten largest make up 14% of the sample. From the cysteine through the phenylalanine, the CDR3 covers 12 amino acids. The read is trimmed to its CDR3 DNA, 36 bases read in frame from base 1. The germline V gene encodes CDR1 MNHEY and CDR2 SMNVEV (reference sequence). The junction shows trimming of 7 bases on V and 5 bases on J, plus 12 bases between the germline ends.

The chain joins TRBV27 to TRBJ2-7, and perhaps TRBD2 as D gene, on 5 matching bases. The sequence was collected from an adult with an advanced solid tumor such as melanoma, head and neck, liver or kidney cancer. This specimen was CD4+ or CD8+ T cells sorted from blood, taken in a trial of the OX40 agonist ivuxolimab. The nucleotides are TGTGCCAGCAATTGGTCCGGGGACGAGCAGTACTTC. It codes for CASNWSGDEQYF.